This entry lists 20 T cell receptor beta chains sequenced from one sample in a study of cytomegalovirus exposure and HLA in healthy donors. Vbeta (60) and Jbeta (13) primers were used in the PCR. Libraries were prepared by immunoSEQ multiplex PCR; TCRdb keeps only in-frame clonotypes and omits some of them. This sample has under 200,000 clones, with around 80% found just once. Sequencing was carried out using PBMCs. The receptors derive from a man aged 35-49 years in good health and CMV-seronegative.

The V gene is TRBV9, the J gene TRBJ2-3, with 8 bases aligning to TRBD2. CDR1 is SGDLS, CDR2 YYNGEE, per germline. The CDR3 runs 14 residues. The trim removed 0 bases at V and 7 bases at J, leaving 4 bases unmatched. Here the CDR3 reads CASSVVAGSNTQYF. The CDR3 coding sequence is TGTGCCAGCAGCGTAGTAGCGGGATCAAATACGCAGTATTTT.

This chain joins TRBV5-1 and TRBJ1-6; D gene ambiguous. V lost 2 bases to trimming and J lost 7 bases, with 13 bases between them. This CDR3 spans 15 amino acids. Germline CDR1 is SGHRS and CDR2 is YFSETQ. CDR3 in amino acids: CASSFSGSGNSPLHF. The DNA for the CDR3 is TGCGCCAGCAGCTTCTCCGGGTCGGGGAATTCACCCCTCCACTTT.

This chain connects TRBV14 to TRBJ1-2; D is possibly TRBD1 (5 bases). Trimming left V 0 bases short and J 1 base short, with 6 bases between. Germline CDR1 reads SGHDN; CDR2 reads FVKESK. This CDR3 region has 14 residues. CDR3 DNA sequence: TGTGCCAGCAGCCAAGAAGACAGTAACTATGGCTACACCTTC. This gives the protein CASSQEDSNYGYTF.

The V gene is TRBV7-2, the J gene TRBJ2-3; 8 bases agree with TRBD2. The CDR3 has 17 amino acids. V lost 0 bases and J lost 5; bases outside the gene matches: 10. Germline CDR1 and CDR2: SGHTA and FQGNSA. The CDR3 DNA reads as TGTGCCAGCAGCTTAGCCTCTACGGGAGGGCCTGTAGATACGCAGTATTTT. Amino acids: CASSLASTGGPVDTQYF.

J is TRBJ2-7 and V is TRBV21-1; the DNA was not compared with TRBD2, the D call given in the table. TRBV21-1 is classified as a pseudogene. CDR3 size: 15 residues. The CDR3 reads CASSKISGEPYEQYF. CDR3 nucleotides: TGTGCCAGCAGCAAGATTAGCGGGGAACCCTACGAGCAGTACTTC.

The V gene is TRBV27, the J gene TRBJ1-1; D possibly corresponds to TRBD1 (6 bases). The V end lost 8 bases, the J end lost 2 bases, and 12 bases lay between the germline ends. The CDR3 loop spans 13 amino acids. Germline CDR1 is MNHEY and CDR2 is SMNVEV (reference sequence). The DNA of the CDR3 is TGTGCCAGCCAGCCAGGGGCAAACACTGAAGCTTTCTTT. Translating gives CASQPGANTEAFF.

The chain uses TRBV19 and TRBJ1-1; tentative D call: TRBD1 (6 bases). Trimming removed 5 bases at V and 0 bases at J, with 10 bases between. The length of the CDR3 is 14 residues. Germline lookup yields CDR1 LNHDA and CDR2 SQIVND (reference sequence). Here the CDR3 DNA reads TGTGCCAGTAGTGTGGGGGCGATGAACACTGAAGCTTTCTTT. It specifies CASSVGAMNTEAFF.

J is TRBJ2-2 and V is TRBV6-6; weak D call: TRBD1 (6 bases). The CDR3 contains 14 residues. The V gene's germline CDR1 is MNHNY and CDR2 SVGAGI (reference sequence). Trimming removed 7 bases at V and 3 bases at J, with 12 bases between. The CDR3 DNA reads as TGTGCCAGCACCTACTCAGGGGACACCGGGGAGCTGTTTTTT. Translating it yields CASTYSGDTGELFF.

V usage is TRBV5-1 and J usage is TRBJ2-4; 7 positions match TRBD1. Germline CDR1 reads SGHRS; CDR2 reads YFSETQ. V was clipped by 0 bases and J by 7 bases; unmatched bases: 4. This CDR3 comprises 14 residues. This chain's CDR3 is CASSLDRGPNIQYF. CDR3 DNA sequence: TGCGCCAGCAGCTTGGACAGGGGACCGAACATTCAGTACTTC.

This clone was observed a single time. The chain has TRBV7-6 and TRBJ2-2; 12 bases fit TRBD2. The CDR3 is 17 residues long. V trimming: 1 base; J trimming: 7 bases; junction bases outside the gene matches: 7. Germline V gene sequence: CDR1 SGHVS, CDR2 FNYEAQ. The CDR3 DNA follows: TGTGCCAGCAGCTTAGGTCCTAGCGGGGGGGCCGACGGGGAGCTGTTTTTT. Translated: CASSLGPSGGADGELFF.

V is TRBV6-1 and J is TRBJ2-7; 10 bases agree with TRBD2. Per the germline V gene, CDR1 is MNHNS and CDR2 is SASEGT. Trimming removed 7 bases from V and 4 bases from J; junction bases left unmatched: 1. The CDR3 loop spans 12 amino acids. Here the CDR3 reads CASTSGGYEQYF. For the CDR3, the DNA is TGTGCCAGCACTAGCGGGGGATACGAGCAGTACTTC.

CDR3 bases: TGTGCCAGTAAGGCCACGGGACTAGCGGGAGGTGGGGATACGCAGTATTTT. Residues: CASKATGLAGGGDTQYF. This chain connects TRBV19 to TRBJ2-3, with TRBD2 matching over 15 bases. The CDR3 totals 17 residues. The germline gives CDR1 LNHDA, CDR2 SQIVND (reference sequence). V lost 7 bases, J lost 6 bases, and 11 bases stayed unmatched.

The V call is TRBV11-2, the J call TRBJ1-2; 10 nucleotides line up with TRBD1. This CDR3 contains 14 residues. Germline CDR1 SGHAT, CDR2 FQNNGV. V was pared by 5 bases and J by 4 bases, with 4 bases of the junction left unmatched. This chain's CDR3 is CASSTTGGGYGYTF. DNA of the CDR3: TGTGCCAGCAGCACGACAGGGGGCGGCTATGGCTACACCTTC. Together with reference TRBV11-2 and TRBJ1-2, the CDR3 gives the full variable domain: EAGVAQSPRYKIIEKRQSVAFWCNPISGHATLYWYQQILGQGPKLLIQFQNNGVVDDSQLPKDRFSAERLKGVDSTLKIQPAKLEDSAVYLCASSTTGGGYGYTFGSGTRLTVV.

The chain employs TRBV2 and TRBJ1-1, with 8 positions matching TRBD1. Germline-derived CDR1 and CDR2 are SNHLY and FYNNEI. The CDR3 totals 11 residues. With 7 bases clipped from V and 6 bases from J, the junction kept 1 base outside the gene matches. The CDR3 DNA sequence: TGTGCCAGCACACAGGGGGCTGAAGCTTTCTTT. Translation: CASTQGAEAFF.

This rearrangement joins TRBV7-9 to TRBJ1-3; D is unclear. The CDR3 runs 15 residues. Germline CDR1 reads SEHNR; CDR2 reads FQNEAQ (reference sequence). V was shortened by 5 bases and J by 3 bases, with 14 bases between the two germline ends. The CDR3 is CASSGRDDRGNTIYF. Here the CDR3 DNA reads TGTGCCAGCAGCGGGAGGGATGATCGTGGAAACACCATATATTTT. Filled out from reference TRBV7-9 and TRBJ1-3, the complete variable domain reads DTGVSQNPRHKITKRGQNVTFRCDPISEHNRLYWYRQTLGQGPEFLTYFQNEAQLEKSRLLSDRFSAERPKGSFSTLEIQRTEQGDSAMYLCASSGRDDRGNTIYFGEGSWLTVV.

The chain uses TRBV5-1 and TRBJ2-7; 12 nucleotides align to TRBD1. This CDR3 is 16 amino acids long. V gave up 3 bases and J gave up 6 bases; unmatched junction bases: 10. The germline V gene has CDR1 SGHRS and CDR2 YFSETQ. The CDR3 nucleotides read TGCGCCAGCAGCTGGGGAGGGGGACAGGGGGCCGTCGAGCAGTACTTC. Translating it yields CASSWGGGQGAVEQYF. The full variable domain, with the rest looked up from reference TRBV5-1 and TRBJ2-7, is KAGVTQTPRYLIKTRGQQVTLSCSPISGHRSVSWYQQTPGQGLQFLFEYFSETQRNKGNFPGRFSGRQFSNSRSEMNVSTLELGDSALYLCASSWGGGQGAVEQYFGPGTRLTVT.

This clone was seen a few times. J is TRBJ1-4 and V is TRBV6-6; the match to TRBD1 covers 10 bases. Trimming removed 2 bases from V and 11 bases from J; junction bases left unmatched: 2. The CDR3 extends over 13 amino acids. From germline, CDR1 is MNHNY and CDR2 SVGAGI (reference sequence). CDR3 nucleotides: TGTGCCAGCAGTTACGGGACAGGGGTTAAACTGTTTTTT. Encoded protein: CASSYGTGVKLFF.

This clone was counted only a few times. The CDR3 spells CASSLGTGVYNEQFF. The CDR3 DNA is TGTGCCAGCAGCCTCGGGACAGGGGTCTACAATGAGCAGTTCTTC. The V gene is TRBV14, the J gene TRBJ2-1; 10 bases are a match to TRBD1. V lost 4 bases and J lost 3; bases outside the gene matches: 3. CDR3 length: 15 residues. Germline values: CDR1 SGHDN, CDR2 FVKESK. Full variable domain (missing parts from reference TRBV14 and TRBJ2-1): EAGVTQFPSHSVIEKGQTVTLRCDPISGHDNLYWYRRVMGKEIKFLLHFVKESKQDESGMPNNRFLAERTGGTYSTLKVQPAELEDSGVYFCASSLGTGVYNEQFFGPGTRLTVL.

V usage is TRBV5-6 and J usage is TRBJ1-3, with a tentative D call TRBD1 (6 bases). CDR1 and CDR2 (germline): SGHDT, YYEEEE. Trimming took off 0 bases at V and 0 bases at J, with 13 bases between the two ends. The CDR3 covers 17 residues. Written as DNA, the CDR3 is TGTGCCAGCAGCTTGGTTACAGGGACCCTCTCTGGAAACACCATATATTTT. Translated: CASSLVTGTLSGNTIYF.

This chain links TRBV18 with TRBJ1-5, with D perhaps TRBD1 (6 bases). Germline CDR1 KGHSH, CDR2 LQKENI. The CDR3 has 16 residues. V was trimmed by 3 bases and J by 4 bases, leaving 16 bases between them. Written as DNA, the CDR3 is TGTGCCAGCTCACCGGGGTCGGGGGGACAAAATCAGCCCCAGCATTTT. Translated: CASSPGSGGQNQPQHF.